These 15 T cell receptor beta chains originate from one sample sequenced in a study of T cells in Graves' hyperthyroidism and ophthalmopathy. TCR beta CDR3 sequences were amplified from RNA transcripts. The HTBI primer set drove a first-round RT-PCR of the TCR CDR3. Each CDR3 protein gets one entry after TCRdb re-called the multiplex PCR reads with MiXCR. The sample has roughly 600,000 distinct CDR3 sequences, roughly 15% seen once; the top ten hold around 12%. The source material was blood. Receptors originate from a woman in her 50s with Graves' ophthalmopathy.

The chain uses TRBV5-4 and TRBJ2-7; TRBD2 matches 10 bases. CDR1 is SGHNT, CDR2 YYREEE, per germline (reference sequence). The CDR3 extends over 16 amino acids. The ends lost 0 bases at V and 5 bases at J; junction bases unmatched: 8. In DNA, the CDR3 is TGTGCCAGCAGCTTGGAAGGGACTAGCGTGGTCAACGAGCAGTACTTC. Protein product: CASSLEGTSVVNEQYF.

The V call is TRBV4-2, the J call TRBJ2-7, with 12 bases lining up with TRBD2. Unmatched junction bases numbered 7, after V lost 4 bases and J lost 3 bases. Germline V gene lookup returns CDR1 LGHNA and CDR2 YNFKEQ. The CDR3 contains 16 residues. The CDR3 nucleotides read TGTGCCAGCAGCCGGACTAGCGGGAAGAACGTCTACGAGCAGTACTTC. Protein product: CASSRTSGKNVYEQYF.

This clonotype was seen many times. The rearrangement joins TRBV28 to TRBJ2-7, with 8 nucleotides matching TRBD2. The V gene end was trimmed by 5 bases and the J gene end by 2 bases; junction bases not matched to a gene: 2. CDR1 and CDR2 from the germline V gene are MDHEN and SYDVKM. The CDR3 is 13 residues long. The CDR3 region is CASSGGLAYEQYF. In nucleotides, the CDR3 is TGTGCCAGCAGTGGGGGACTAGCCTACGAGCAGTACTTC.

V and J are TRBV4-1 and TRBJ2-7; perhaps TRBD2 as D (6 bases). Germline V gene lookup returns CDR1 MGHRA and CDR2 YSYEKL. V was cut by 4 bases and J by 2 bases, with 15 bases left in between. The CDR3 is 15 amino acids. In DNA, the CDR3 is TGCGCCAGCAGCCTAAGCGAGGAGGGAGCCTACGAGCAGTACTTC. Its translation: CASSLSEEGAYEQYF.

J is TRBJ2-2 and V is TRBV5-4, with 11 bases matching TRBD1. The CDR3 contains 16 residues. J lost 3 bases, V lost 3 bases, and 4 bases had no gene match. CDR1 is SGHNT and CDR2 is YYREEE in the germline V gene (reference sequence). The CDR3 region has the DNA TGTGCCAGCAGCTACCGGACAGGGGGCGACACCGGGGAGCTGTTTTTT. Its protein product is CASSYRTGGDTGELFF. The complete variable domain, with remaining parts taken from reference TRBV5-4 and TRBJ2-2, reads ETGVTQSPTHLIKTRGQQVTLRCSSQSGHNTVSWYQQALGQGPQFIFQYYREEENGRGNFPPRFSGLQFPNYSSELNVNALELDDSALYLCASSYRTGGDTGELFFGEGSRLTVL.

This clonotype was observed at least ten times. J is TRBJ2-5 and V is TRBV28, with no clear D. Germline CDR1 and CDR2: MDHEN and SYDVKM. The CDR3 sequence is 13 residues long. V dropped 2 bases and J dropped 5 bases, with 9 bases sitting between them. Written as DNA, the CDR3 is TGTGCCAGCAGTTTAAGGGAAGGGGAGACCCAGTACTTC. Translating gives CASSLREGETQYF.

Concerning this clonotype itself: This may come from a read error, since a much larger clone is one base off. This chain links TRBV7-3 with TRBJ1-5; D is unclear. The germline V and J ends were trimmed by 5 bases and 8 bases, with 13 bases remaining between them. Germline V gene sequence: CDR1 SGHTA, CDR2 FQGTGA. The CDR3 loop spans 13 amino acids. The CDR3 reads CASSPGIGKPQHF. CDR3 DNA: TGTGCCAGCAGCCCCGGGATTGGGAAGCCCCAGCATTTT.

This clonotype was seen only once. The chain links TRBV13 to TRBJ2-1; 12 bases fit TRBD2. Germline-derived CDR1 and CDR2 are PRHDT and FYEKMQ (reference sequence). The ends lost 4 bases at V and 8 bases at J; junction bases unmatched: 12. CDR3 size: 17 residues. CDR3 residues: CASSSFSRTSGMYEQFF. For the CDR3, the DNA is TGTGCCAGCAGCTCCTTTTCCCGGACTAGCGGGATGTATGAGCAGTTCTTC.

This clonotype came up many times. The CDR3 coding sequence is TGCAGTGCTAGACCAGCGGGGTCCTACTCCTACGAGCAGTACTTC. It is translated as CSARPAGSYSYEQYF. This chain links TRBV20-1 with TRBJ2-7; 7 bases line up with TRBD2. The V gene's germline CDR1 is DFQATT and CDR2 SNEGSKA (reference sequence). The CDR3 length is 15 residues. With V trimmed by 2 bases and J by 0 bases, 7 bases remained unmatched.

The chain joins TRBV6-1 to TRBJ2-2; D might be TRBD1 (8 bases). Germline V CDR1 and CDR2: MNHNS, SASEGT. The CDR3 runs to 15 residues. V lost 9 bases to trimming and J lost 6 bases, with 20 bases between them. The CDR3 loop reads CASGLRTGRAGELFF. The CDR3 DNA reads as TGTGCCAGTGGCCTTCGGACAGGGAGGGCCGGGGAGCTGTTTTTT.

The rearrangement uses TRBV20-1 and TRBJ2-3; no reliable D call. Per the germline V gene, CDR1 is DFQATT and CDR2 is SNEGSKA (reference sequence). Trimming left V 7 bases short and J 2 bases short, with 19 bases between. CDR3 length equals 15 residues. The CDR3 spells CSVKKGPSSTDTQYF. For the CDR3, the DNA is TGCAGTGTCAAAAAAGGCCCATCGTCCACAGATACGCAGTATTTT.

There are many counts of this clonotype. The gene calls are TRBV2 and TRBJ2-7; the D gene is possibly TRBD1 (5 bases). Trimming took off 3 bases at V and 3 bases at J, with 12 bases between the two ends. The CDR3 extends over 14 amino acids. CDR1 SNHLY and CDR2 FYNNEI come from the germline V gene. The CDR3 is CASSEVRQGYEQYF. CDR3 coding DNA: TGTGCCAGCAGTGAGGTTAGGCAGGGCTACGAGCAGTACTTC.

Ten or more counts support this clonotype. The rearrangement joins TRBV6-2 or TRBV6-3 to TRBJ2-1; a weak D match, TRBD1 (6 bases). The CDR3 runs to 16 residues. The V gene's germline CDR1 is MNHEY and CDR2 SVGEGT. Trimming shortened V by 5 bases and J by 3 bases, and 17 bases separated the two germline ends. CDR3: CASSPRRAQGYNEQFF. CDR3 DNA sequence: TGTGCCAGCAGTCCCCGACGGGCACAGGGCTACAATGAGCAGTTCTTC.

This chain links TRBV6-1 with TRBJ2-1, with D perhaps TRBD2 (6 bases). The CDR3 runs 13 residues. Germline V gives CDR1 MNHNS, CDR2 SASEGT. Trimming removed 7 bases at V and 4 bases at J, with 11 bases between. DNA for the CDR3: TGTGCCAGCACCCCGGGAGCATACAATGAGCAGTTCTTC. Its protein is CASTPGAYNEQFF.

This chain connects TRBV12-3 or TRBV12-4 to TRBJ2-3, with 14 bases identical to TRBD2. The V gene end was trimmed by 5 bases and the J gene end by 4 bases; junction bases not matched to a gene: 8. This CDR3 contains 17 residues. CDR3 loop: CASSLPGLAGAADTQYF. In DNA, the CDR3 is TGTGCCAGCAGTCTTCCGGGACTAGCGGGAGCGGCAGATACGCAGTATTTT.